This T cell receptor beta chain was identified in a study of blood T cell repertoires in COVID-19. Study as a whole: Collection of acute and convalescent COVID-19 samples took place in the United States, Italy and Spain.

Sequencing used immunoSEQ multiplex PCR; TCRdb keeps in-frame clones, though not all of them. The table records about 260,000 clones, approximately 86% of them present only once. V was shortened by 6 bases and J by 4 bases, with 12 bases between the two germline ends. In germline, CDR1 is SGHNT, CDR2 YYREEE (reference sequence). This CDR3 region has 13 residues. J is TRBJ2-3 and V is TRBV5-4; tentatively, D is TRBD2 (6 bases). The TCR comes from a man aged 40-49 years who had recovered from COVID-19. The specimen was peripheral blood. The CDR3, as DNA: TGTGCCAGCACCCACTGGGGGGCAGATACGCAGTATTTT. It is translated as CASTHWGADTQYF. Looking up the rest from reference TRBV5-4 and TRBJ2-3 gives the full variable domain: ETGVTQSPTHLIKTRGQQVTLRCSSQSGHNTVSWYQQALGQGPQFIFQYYREEENGRGNFPPRFSGLQFPNYSSELNVNALELDDSALYLCASTHWGADTQYFGPGTRLTVL.